The TCR beta chain described here comes from a study of T cells in Graves' hyperthyroidism and ophthalmopathy. Exclusion criteria comprised uncontrolled infection, other autoimmune disease, pregnancy or lactation. For the diagnoses, clinical symptoms, serum thyroxine and TRAb, thyroid ultrasound and orbital computed tomography were used. This clonotype was seen a handful of times. Antigen: not known. One junction end does not reproduce the germline sequence, and a read error may be involved. Using RNA transcripts as the source, TCR beta CDR3 regions were amplified. HTBI primers were the set used in a first-round RT-PCR of the TCR CDR3. TCRdb re-analysed the multiplex PCR reads in MiXCR, keeping a single row per CDR3 protein. The profile shows about 700,000 distinct CDR3 sequences, 45% of them singletons. The germline V gene encodes CDR1 PRHDT and CDR2 FYEKMQ (reference sequence). CDR3 length: 16 amino acids.

Study conclusions and caveats: A model of 13 V-J pairs discriminated ophthalmopathy from stable hyperthyroidism.

The receptor was isolated from an adult man with Graves' disease, either hyperthyroidism or ophthalmopathy (not recorded which). J is TRBJ2-5 and V is TRBV13, with 8 bases matching TRBD1. Material: peripheral blood or thyroid tissue (not recorded which). The CDR3 here is CASSQPDRGWQETQYF. Here the CDR3 DNA reads TGCGCCAGCAGCCAGCCCGACAGGGGTTGGCAAGAGACCCAGTACTTC. The full variable domain, its missing parts supplied by reference TRBV13 and TRBJ2-5, is AAGVIQSPRHLIKEKRETATLKCYPIPRHDTVYWYQQGPGQDPQFLISFYEKMQSDKGSIPDRFSAQQFSDYHSELNMSSLELGDSALYFCASSQPDRGWQETQYFGPGTRLLVL.